Many counts were recorded for the clone carrying this T cell receptor (beta chain). The time point denotes: healthy volunteer bleed at 6 weeks. Whole blood that had not been fractionated was the source of extracted total RNA. The sample comes from a study of human T cells and chemical hapten exposure. TCRdb analysed the RACE reads with MiXCR anew, one entry per CDR3 protein. The sample shows 35,000 to 55,000 distinct CDR3 sequences, around 4% of them seen only once. CDR1 is SGHVS and CDR2 is FQNEAQ in the germline V gene. This CDR3 is built from 15 residues. V shed 1 base and J shed 4 bases, with 11 bases lying between them.

This chain connects TRBV7-8 to TRBJ1-5; no clear D. The material sequenced was whole blood. The receptor comes from a human donor in good health. Some clones in this sample may be carry-over from other donors' samples. For the CDR3, the DNA is TGTGCCAGCAGCTTAGAAGGGAGTAGGAATCAGCCCCAGCATTTT. Encoded protein: CASSLEGSRNQPQHF.